These 28 T cell receptor beta chains came from one sample sequenced in a study of blood T cell repertoires in COVID-19. The assay was immunoSEQ multiplex PCR, and TCRdb's table has in-frame clones only and misses some. The table has 150,000 to 200,000 clones, around 83% seen once. The sequenced sample consisted of peripheral blood. These receptors all come from a woman in her seventies who had recovered from COVID-19.

This chain uses TRBV13 with TRBJ2-6, with TRBD1 as a possible D gene (5 bases). CDR1 and CDR2 from the germline V gene are PRHDT and FYEKMQ (reference sequence). CDR3 length: 15 amino acids. V lost 5 bases and J lost 8, with 16 bases in between. The DNA of the CDR3 is TGTGCCAGCAGCGTCACAGGTTTGGCGTCCAACGTCCTGACTTTC. Amino acids: CASSVTGLASNVLTF.

The J gene is TRBJ1-2, the V gene TRBV18; 8 bases agree with TRBD1. The germline CDR1 and CDR2 sequences are KGHSH and LQKENI. Trimming at V came to 3 bases and at J to 0 bases, leaving 12 bases not matched to a gene. CDR3 size: 18 residues. CDR3 amino acids: CASSPLPGTGEANYGYTF. The CDR3 DNA follows: TGTGCCAGCTCACCGCTCCCCGGGACAGGCGAAGCTAACTATGGCTACACCTTC.

The rearrangement links TRBV9 to TRBJ1-2; 9 nucleotides line up with TRBD1. The CDR3 loop spans 14 amino acids. From germline, CDR1 is SGDLS and CDR2 YYNGEE. V trimming: 5 bases; J trimming: 4 bases; junction bases outside the gene matches: 6. CDR3 amino acids: CASSGTGQGYGYTF. CDR3 sequence (DNA): TGTGCCAGCAGTGGTACGGGACAGGGCTATGGCTACACCTTC. Full variable domain (rest looked up from reference TRBV9 and TRBJ1-2): DSGVTQTPKHLITATGQRVTLRCSPRSGDLSVYWYQQSLDQGLQFLIQYYNGEERAKGNILERFSAQQFPDLHSELNLSSLELGDSALYFCASSGTGQGYGYTFGSGTRLTVV.

In this sample, this clone turned up a few times. The genes are TRBV10-2 and TRBJ1-5; possible D gene TRBD1, 5 bases. The germline CDR1 and CDR2 sequences are WSHSY and SAAADI. V shed 6 bases and J shed 3 bases, with 21 bases lying between them. The CDR3 loop spans 17 amino acids. CDR3 loop: CASSRTGPKGHNQPQHF. CDR3 nucleotides: TGCGCCAGCAGCCGCACAGGTCCAAAAGGGCACAATCAGCCCCAGCATTTT.

The V gene is TRBV6-5, the J gene TRBJ2-1, with 7 bases matching TRBD1. The CDR3 runs 13 residues. With V trimmed by 7 bases and J by 6 bases, 6 bases remained unmatched. The germline V gene encodes CDR1 MNHEY and CDR2 SVGAGI. This CDR3 is CASTRGPLNEQFF. Written as DNA, the CDR3 is TGTGCCAGCACTAGGGGGCCCCTCAATGAGCAGTTCTTC.

The V gene is TRBV7-9, the J gene TRBJ1-5, with no clear D. Trimming took 5 bases from V and 0 from J, leaving 8 bases between them. The CDR3 runs to 14 residues. Germline-derived CDR1 and CDR2 are SEHNR and FQNEAQ (reference sequence). Here the CDR3 reads CASSTPGSNQPQHF. The CDR3 nucleotides read TGTGCCAGCAGCACCCCGGGTAGCAATCAGCCCCAGCATTTT.

This chain links TRBV18 with TRBJ1-3; TRBD1 is a possible D gene (5 bases). Germline CDR1 reads KGHSH; CDR2 reads LQKENI. CDR3 size: 16 residues. V gave up 1 base and J gave up 0 bases, with 10 bases separating them. CDR3 region: CASSPLGGDSGNTIYF. CDR3 nucleotide sequence: TGTGCCAGCTCACCACTCGGGGGGGACTCTGGAAACACCATATATTTT. The full variable domain, its missing parts supplied by reference TRBV18 and TRBJ1-3, is NAGVMQNPRHLVRRRGQEARLRCSPMKGHSHVYWYRQLPEEGLKFMVYLQKENIIDESGMPKERFSAEFPKEGPSILRIQQVVRGDSAAYFCASSPLGGDSGNTIYFGEGSWLTVV.

The rearrangement joins TRBV19 to TRBJ2-5; D may be TRBD2 (5 bases). V dropped 1 base and J dropped 1 base, with 7 bases sitting between them. Germline-derived CDR1 and CDR2 are LNHDA and SQIVND (reference sequence). CDR3 length equals 14 residues. The CDR3 is CASSIGGIQETQYF. For the CDR3, the DNA is TGTGCCAGTAGTATAGGAGGGATCCAAGAGACCCAGTACTTC.

This clone was picked up one time. J is TRBJ1-4 and V is TRBV4-1, with 8 bases fitting TRBD1. Trimming cost V 2 bases and J 7 bases; bases outside gene matches: 12. The CDR3 totals 17 residues. Per germline, CDR1 MGHRA and CDR2 YSYEKL. CDR3 sequence: CASSQKRRGTGVEKLFF. DNA for the CDR3: TGCGCCAGCAGCCAAAAAAGGAGGGGGACAGGAGTTGAAAAACTGTTTTTT.

With respect to this clone: Additional DNA sequences in this sample encode the identical CDR3. The chain employs TRBV5-1 and TRBJ2-5; TRBD2 might be the D (5 bases). Germline V lookup: CDR1 SGHRS, CDR2 YFSETQ. The V and J ends lost 0 bases and 5 bases respectively, with 8 bases between them. CDR3 size: 13 residues. The CDR3 coding sequence is TGCGCCAGCAGCTTGGGGGGAGCGGAGACCCAGTACTTC. As protein: CASSLGGAETQYF.

The V gene is TRBV19, the J gene TRBJ1-2; D is unclear. This CDR3 is built from 14 residues. Germline V CDR1 and CDR2: LNHDA, SQIVND (reference sequence). The V end was cut by 3 bases, the J end by 3 bases, with 11 bases between. The DNA for the CDR3 is TGTGCCAGTAGTATCTCGGCGCAGGACTATGGCTACACCTTC. Protein: CASSISAQDYGYTF.

The gene calls are TRBV2 and TRBJ2-2; 7 bases fit TRBD2. The length of the CDR3 is 14 residues. V gave up 8 bases and J gave up 4 bases; unmatched junction bases: 7. The germline V gene has CDR1 SNHLY and CDR2 FYNNEI. DNA of the CDR3: TGTGCCAGCGCCTCCGGGACTATCACCGGGGAGCTGTTTTTT. It specifies CASASGTITGELFF.

The chain recombines TRBV20-1 with TRBJ2-3, with 10 bases that match TRBD2. CDR3 length equals 15 residues. CDR1 and CDR2 (germline): DFQATT, SNEGSKA (reference sequence). V was pared by 3 bases and J by 2 bases, with 5 bases of the junction left unmatched. CDR3 coding DNA: TGCAGTGCTAGTGGCCTAGCGGGGGACACAGATACGCAGTATTTT. Protein: CSASGLAGDTDTQYF.

This clone was recorded only once. The J gene is TRBJ2-5, the V gene TRBV19, with D unresolved. Trimming stripped 3 bases from V and 2 bases from J, with 7 bases between. CDR3 length: 13 amino acids. Germline values: CDR1 LNHDA, CDR2 SQIVND (reference sequence). The CDR3 loop reads CASSIHTQETQYF. CDR3 DNA sequence: TGTGCCAGTAGTATCCACACGCAAGAGACCCAGTACTTC.

The chain combines TRBV5-1 with TRBJ2-1, with 12 bases aligning to TRBD2. J gave up 6 bases and V 9 bases, and 7 bases lay outside the gene matches. The CDR3 has 14 residues. The germline V gene has CDR1 SGHRS and CDR2 YFSETQ. The CDR3 region is CATTRTSGANEQFF. CDR3 nucleotides: TGCGCCACCACAAGGACTAGCGGGGCCAATGAGCAGTTCTTC.

The V call is TRBV4-1, the J call TRBJ2-1, with TRBD2 matching 8 bases. This CDR3 comprises 17 residues. V dropped 1 base and J dropped 9; count of bases not matched to a gene: 14. Germline V CDR1 and CDR2: MGHRA, YSYEKL. The CDR3 region is CASSQGLAGRARGEQFF. CDR3 nucleotides: TGCGCCAGCAGCCAAGGGCTAGCGGGTAGGGCGCGGGGTGAGCAGTTCTTC.

This clone was observed a single time. The sample holds other DNA sequences that translate to the same CDR3. The chain uses TRBV29-1 and TRBJ2-1; D is possibly TRBD2 (6 bases). The CDR3 has 13 amino acids. Germline CDR1 SQVTM, CDR2 ANQGSEA. Trimming removed 7 bases from V and 0 bases from J, with 10 bases in between. In DNA form, the CDR3 reads TGCAGCGCCCGGGGGAGCTCCTACAATGAGCAGTTCTTC. It translates to CSARGSSYNEQFF.

V usage is TRBV5-1 and J usage is TRBJ1-2; 7 nucleotides agree with TRBD1. This CDR3 spans 14 amino acids. With V trimmed by 4 bases and J by 4 bases, 7 bases remained unmatched. Germline CDR1 reads SGHRS; CDR2 reads YFSETQ. The CDR3, as DNA: TGCGCCAGCAGCCCTACGACAGGGAGCTATGGCTACACCTTC. As protein: CASSPTTGSYGYTF.

The chain joins TRBV3-1 (or the pseudogene TRBV3-2) to TRBJ2-3; 8 positions agree with TRBD1. This CDR3 has 16 amino acids. V was pared by 3 bases and J by 4 bases, with 9 bases of the junction left unmatched. Germline assignment: CDR1 LGHDT and CDR2 YNNKEL (reference sequence). For the CDR3, the DNA is TGTGCCAGCAGCCACCCAGCAGGGGGCTTGTCAGATACGCAGTATTTT. Translating it yields CASSHPAGGLSDTQYF.

The gene calls are TRBV10-3 and TRBJ2-7; 11 bases align to TRBD2. This CDR3 is 16 amino acids long. Germline CDR1 is ENHRY and CDR2 is SYGVKD. V gave up 4 bases and J gave up 2 bases; unmatched junction bases: 7. The CDR3 sequence is CAISGGLAERAYEQYF. CDR3 coding DNA: TGTGCCATCAGTGGGGGACTAGCGGAGCGGGCCTACGAGCAGTACTTC.

The chain recombines TRBV13 with TRBJ2-5; the D gene is possibly TRBD2 (6 bases). The CDR3 has 15 residues. Germline V gene data show CDR1 as PRHDT and CDR2 as FYEKMQ (reference sequence). The V end lost 3 bases, the J end lost 0 bases, and 11 bases lay between the germline ends. The CDR3 DNA reads TGTGCCAGCAGCTTGGCTAGCGAGTACCAAGAGACCCAGTACTTC. Encoded protein: CASSLASEYQETQYF.

V usage is TRBV13 and J usage is TRBJ2-7, with D possibly being TRBD2 (7 bases). V lost 4 bases and J 6 bases, leaving 19 bases between the germline ends. This CDR3 has 15 residues. Germline lookup yields CDR1 PRHDT and CDR2 FYEKMQ (reference sequence). The DNA for the CDR3 is TGTGCCAGCAGCTCCCCGGACGGGGGGCTCGGCGAGCAGTACTTC. This encodes CASSSPDGGLGEQYF.

The V call is TRBV7-6, the J call TRBJ1-3, with 9 bases lining up with TRBD1. From germline, CDR1 is SGHVS and CDR2 FNYEAQ. This CDR3 comprises 18 residues. Trimming at V came to 5 bases and at J to 0 bases, leaving 11 bases not matched to a gene. The CDR3 DNA sequence: TGTGCCAGCAGCCCCGGGACAGGGATAACTTCCTCTGGAAACACCATATATTTT. This sequence encodes CASSPGTGITSSGNTIYF.

This chain uses TRBV21-1 with TRBJ2-7; TRBD2 is the table's D call, not checked against the DNA. TRBV21-1 is a listed pseudogene. The CDR3 sequence is 20 residues long. CDR3 region: CASSPRTSGQNPKSSYEQYF. CDR3 bases: TGTGCCAGCAGCCCCCGGACTAGCGGGCAAAACCCAAAAAGCTCCTACGAGCAGTACTTC.

The chain uses TRBV4-2 and TRBJ1-3, with a possible D match to TRBD1 (5 bases). This CDR3 has 16 residues. Germline loops: CDR1 LGHNA, CDR2 YNFKEQ. The V and J ends lost 0 bases and 4 bases respectively, with 13 bases between them. In DNA form, the CDR3 reads TGTGCCAGCAGCCAAGATTGGGGCTTGGGGGGAAACACCATATATTTT. It yields the protein CASSQDWGLGGNTIYF.

The genes are TRBV24-1 and TRBJ2-5; the match to TRBD1 covers 10 bases. J was trimmed by 0 bases and V by 2 bases; bases with no gene match: 2. CDR3 length: 16 residues. In germline, CDR1 is KGHDR, CDR2 SFDVKD. CDR3 nucleotide sequence: TGTGCCACCAGTGATTGGGGGACAGGGGACCAAGAGACCCAGTACTTC. It codes for CATSDWGTGDQETQYF.

This clone was picked up one time. This sequence joins TRBV27 and TRBJ2-6; D not certain. V lost 1 base, J lost 0 bases, and 7 bases lay in between. CDR3 size: 16 residues. CDR1 MNHEY and CDR2 SMNVEV come from the germline V gene (reference sequence). This chain's CDR3 is CASSLLSSSGANVLTF. The CDR3 DNA reads as TGTGCCAGCAGTTTATTGTCCAGCTCTGGGGCCAACGTCCTGACTTTC.

The chain is built from TRBV3-1 (or the pseudogene TRBV3-2) and TRBJ2-7; the D gene is possibly TRBD2 (5 bases). Trimming took off 1 base at V and 0 bases at J, with 10 bases between the two ends. This CDR3 has 15 amino acids. Germline CDR1 and CDR2: LGHDT and YNNKEL (reference sequence). For the CDR3, the DNA is TGTGCCAGCAGCCAAGGAGGGCACCTCTCCTACGAGCAGTACTTC. The encoded protein is CASSQGGHLSYEQYF.